This TCR beta chain was recorded in a study of T cell clones after liver transplantation (dated by TCRdb to the late 2010s). In the study overall: The samples were obtained from ITN030ST, a randomized trial that attempted immunosuppression withdrawal within 2 years after liver transplantation. Third party-reactive TCRbeta sequences were also identified from pre-transplant MLRs to serve as an antigen-independent comparator for donor-reactive sequences. Tolerance was defined as complete withdrawal of immunosuppression for at least one year without a rise in liver enzymes beyond twice the upper limit of normal. Blood samples were collected pre-transplant, pre-randomization before withdrawal, and post-randomization after either full withdrawal or failed withdrawal. Until randomization at 12-24 months post-transplant, subjects were given standard immunosuppression, with no induction therapy. Donor-reactive T cell clones were identified by TCRbeta sequencing following a pre-transplant mixed lymphocyte reaction and were subsequently tracked in post-transplant blood. Of the 8 liver transplant recipients making up the studied cohort, 3 were classified as tolerant and 5 as non-tolerant. Of the eight recipients, a few were HCV-positive, while the remaining recipients had been transplanted for non-autoimmune, non-viral indications.

Worth noting for this clone: Its antigen is not yet known. Within one base of it there is no much larger clone, and no base qualities were kept.

General conclusions and limits of the study: Donor-reactive sequences decreased more than third party-reactive sequences, which suggests partial antigen-specific deletion that was not related to withdrawal success. In two subjects, low numbers of available donor cells limited the measurable donor-reactive repertoire. Without allograft tissue specimens, donor-reactive T cells may have migrated into the graft rather than being deleted. A significant post-transplant decrease in circulating donor-reactive CD4 TCRbeta sequences was observed in 5 of 8 subjects, irrespective of tolerance or HCV status. When repertoire turnover was accounted for, significantly reduced detection of donor-reactive sequences was found in 7 of 8 subjects for CD4 and in 8 of 8 subjects for CD8. Conclusions were preliminary, limited by small, heterogeneous patient numbers and non-standardized post-transplant time points.

High-throughput TCRbeta CDR3 sequencing of frozen genomic DNA was performed by immunoSEQ, including PCR amplification, mapping, bias correction and internal controls. The paper's processing steps were these. Productive rearrangements were retained, and unique TCRbeta sequences were defined by the CDR3 nucleotide sequence together with the V and J gene. Donor-reactive sequences required at least 5-fold expansion in CFSE-low cells versus unstimulated pre-transplant cells and at least 0.01% frequency. Per-subject minimum frequency thresholds, based on the lowest-template unstimulated sample, ensured at least 90% detection power. Jensen-Shannon divergence between the top 1000 TCRbeta sequences post-transplant and pre-transplant was used to measure repertoire turnover. Changes in detection of donor-reactive sequences were tested with two-sided Fisher's exact tests. In its TCRdb copy, this immuneACCESS table keeps in-frame sequences only and misses some clones. Where compared with another copy, unresolved V genes explain less than half of these, and the others have no known cause. That table gives V, J and clone size, and the DNA gave D and trimming. The sample table contains 95,000 to 110,000 clones; only one count was recorded for about 80% of them. The ten biggest clones cover 2.5% to 3.5% of the sample.

The CDR3 measures 18 amino acids from cysteine to phenylalanine. Solely the CDR3 DNA is kept, with 54 bases framed from the first base. Germline trimming amounts to 3 bases on V and 2 bases on J, with 10 as the count of junction bases outside the gene matches. CDR1 and CDR2 (ENHRY, SYGVKD) derive from the germline V gene. Thawed unstimulated PBMCs were stained for CD3, CD4 and CD8 and FACS-sorted into CD3+CD4+ and CD3+CD8+ populations. Each of the 8 studied subjects was randomized to immunosuppression withdrawal. Genomic DNA was isolated with the Qiagen DNeasy Blood and Tissue Kit. The chain is assembled from TRBV10-3 and TRBJ2-6, and 7 junctional nucleotides match TRBD1. The receptor was derived from a human patient who received a liver transplant. After a transplant, some of the T cells may come from the graft donor. Sequenced material: CD4+ T cells from blood, taken about 50 months after liver transplant. The DNA is as follows: TGTGCCATCAGTGACCGACAGGGTTTGGGGGCTGGGGCCAACGTCCTGACTTTC. It translates as CAISDRQGLGAGANVLTF.